A selection of T cell receptor beta chains follows, all from one sample in a study of shared clonotypes between healthy human individuals. Sequencing used immunoSEQ multiplex PCR; TCRdb keeps in-frame clones, though not all of them. Among 700,000 to 950,000 clones, about 96% were seen once, and the ten largest hold about 0.25%. The sample consisted of naive CD8+ T cells sorted from blood. Receptors were obtained from a young man in good health. The CDR3 runs from the conserved cysteine through the conserved F or W. A D gene is named only where the DNA matches it firmly. Size is stated for part of the rows, as once, few or many counts, or as a class when the clone is expanded.

cdr3_aa: CATSRVESGASSYEQYF
cdr3_nt: TGTGCCACCAGCAGAGTAGAAAGCGGGGCCAGCTCCTACGAGCAGTACTTC
d_call: TRBD2
cdr3_length: 17
j_call: TRBJ2-7
clone_size: .
v_call: TRBV15

cdr3_aa: CASSVVALSSYNEQFF
cdr3_nt: TGTGCCAGCAGCGTAGTAGCTCTGAGCTCCTACAATGAGCAGTTCTTC
d_call: .
cdr3_length: 16
j_call: TRBJ2-1
clone_size: .
v_call: TRBV9

cdr3_aa: CAWSDNYEQYF
cdr3_nt: TGTGCCTGGAGTGACAACTACGAGCAGTACTTC
d_call: .
cdr3_length: 11
j_call: TRBJ2-7
clone_size: .
v_call: TRBV30

cdr3_aa: CASSEPRDRVDYNEQFF
cdr3_nt: TGTGCCAGCAGTGAACCGCGGGACAGGGTAGACTACAATGAGCAGTTCTTC
d_call: TRBD1
cdr3_length: 17
j_call: TRBJ2-1
clone_size: .
v_call: TRBV2

cdr3_aa: CASSLDRGIQETQYF
cdr3_nt: TGTGCCAGCAGCTTAGACAGAGGAATACAAGAGACCCAGTACTTC
d_call: .
cdr3_length: 15
j_call: TRBJ2-5
clone_size: .
v_call: TRBV7-2

cdr3_aa: CASSLGVRDEQFF
cdr3_nt: TGTGCCAGCAGCTTAGGGGTGAGGGATGAGCAGTTCTTC
d_call: .
cdr3_length: 13
j_call: TRBJ2-1
clone_size: .
v_call: TRBV7-9

cdr3_aa: CASSQGRFYEQYF
cdr3_nt: TGTGCCAGCTCCCAGGGCCGGTTTTACGAGCAGTACTTC
d_call: .
cdr3_length: 13
j_call: TRBJ2-7
clone_size: .
v_call: TRBV6-1

cdr3_aa: CASSPGPTAGELFF
cdr3_nt: TGTGCCAGCAGCCCAGGACCGACCGCCGGGGAGCTGTTTTTT
d_call: .
cdr3_length: 14
j_call: TRBJ2-2
clone_size: .
v_call: TRBV7-9

cdr3_aa: CASSPDTGRYGYTF
cdr3_nt: TGTGCCAGCTCACCGGACACCGGCCGTTATGGCTACACCTTC
d_call: .
cdr3_length: 14
j_call: TRBJ1-2
clone_size: .
v_call: TRBV18

cdr3_aa: CASSPLRADTQYF
cdr3_nt: TGTGCCAGCAGTCCACTCCGGGCAGATACGCAGTATTTT
d_call: .
cdr3_length: 13
j_call: TRBJ2-3
clone_size: .
v_call: TRBV27

cdr3_aa: CASSATSGSNNEQFF
cdr3_nt: TGTGCCAGCAGCGCCACTAGCGGGAGTAATAATGAGCAGTTCTTC
d_call: TRBD2
cdr3_length: 15
j_call: TRBJ2-1
clone_size: .
v_call: TRBV9

cdr3_aa: CASSIYSGSGYEQYF
cdr3_nt: TGTGCCAGCAGTATTTATAGCGGGAGCGGGTACGAGCAGTACTTC
d_call: TRBD2
cdr3_length: 15
j_call: TRBJ2-7
clone_size: .
v_call: TRBV27

cdr3_aa: CASRGDVYEQYF
cdr3_nt: TGTGCCAGCAGGGGGGACGTCTACGAGCAGTACTTC
d_call: .
cdr3_length: 12
j_call: TRBJ2-7
clone_size: .
v_call: TRBV2

cdr3_aa: CASSLASTGDYSQYF
cdr3_nt: TGTGCCAGCAGCTTAGCGTCGACAGGTGACTATTCGCAGTATTTT
d_call: .
cdr3_length: 15
j_call: TRBJ2-3
clone_size: .
v_call: TRBV7-9

cdr3_aa: CASSELAAPYEQYF
cdr3_nt: TGTGCCAGCAGTGAACTAGCGGCCCCCTACGAGCAGTACTTC
d_call: TRBD2
cdr3_length: 14
j_call: TRBJ2-7
clone_size: once
v_call: TRBV6-1

cdr3_aa: CSASEGSFF
cdr3_nt: TGCAGTGCTAGCGAGGGGTCTTTCTTT
d_call: .
cdr3_length: 9
j_call: TRBJ1-1
clone_size: .
v_call: TRBV20-1

cdr3_aa: CASSLAGTGNSGANVLTF
cdr3_nt: TGTGCCAGCAGCTTAGCGGGGACAGGCAACTCTGGGGCCAACGTCCTGACTTTC
d_call: TRBD1
cdr3_length: 18
j_call: TRBJ2-6
clone_size: .
v_call: TRBV11-2

cdr3_aa: CSVRTAGTYEQYF
cdr3_nt: TGCAGCGTTCGGACAGCGGGGACCTACGAGCAGTACTTC
d_call: .
cdr3_length: 13
j_call: TRBJ2-7
clone_size: .
v_call: TRBV29-1

cdr3_aa: CASSRGPNYGYTF
cdr3_nt: TGTGCCAGCAGCCGAGGGCCAAACTATGGCTACACCTTC
d_call: .
cdr3_length: 13
j_call: TRBJ1-2
clone_size: .
v_call: TRBV5-6

cdr3_aa: CASKLAVTDTQYF
cdr3_nt: TGTGCCAGCAAGCTAGCGGTCACAGATACGCAGTATTTT
d_call: TRBD2
cdr3_length: 13
j_call: TRBJ2-3
clone_size: .
v_call: TRBV6-1

cdr3_aa: CASSSVTGSQETQYF
cdr3_nt: TGTGCCAGCAGCTCCGTAACTGGTAGCCAAGAGACCCAGTACTTC
d_call: .
cdr3_length: 15
j_call: TRBJ2-5
clone_size: .
v_call: TRBV11-2

cdr3_aa: CATSSEGASNYEQFF
cdr3_nt: TGTGCCACCAGCAGCGAAGGGGCTAGCAACTATGAGCAGTTCTTC
d_call: .
cdr3_length: 15
j_call: TRBJ2-1
clone_size: .
v_call: TRBV15

cdr3_aa: CASSLGGSGRPGNEQFF
cdr3_nt: TGTGCCAGCAGCTTAGGTGGTAGCGGGAGGCCCGGTAATGAGCAGTTCTTC
d_call: TRBD2
cdr3_length: 17
j_call: TRBJ2-1
clone_size: .
v_call: TRBV7-9

cdr3_aa: CAGLSRPPGYGYTF
cdr3_nt: TGTGCCGGCCTTTCGAGACCGCCTGGCTATGGCTACACCTTC
d_call: .
cdr3_length: 14
j_call: TRBJ1-2
clone_size: .
v_call: TRBV2

cdr3_aa: CAWTLRGTSYEQYF
cdr3_nt: TGTGCCTGGACTCTACGGGGGACTTCCTACGAGCAGTACTTC
d_call: .
cdr3_length: 14
j_call: TRBJ2-7
clone_size: .
v_call: TRBV30

cdr3_aa: CAWSVDGFQPQHF
cdr3_nt: TGTGCCTGGAGTGTCGATGGGTTTCAGCCCCAGCATTTT
d_call: .
cdr3_length: 13
j_call: TRBJ1-5
clone_size: .
v_call: TRBV30

cdr3_aa: CASSFPSGRALQETQYF
cdr3_nt: TGTGCCAGCAGCTTTCCTAGCGGGAGGGCACTCCAAGAGACCCAGTACTTC
d_call: TRBD2
cdr3_length: 17
j_call: TRBJ2-5
clone_size: .
v_call: TRBV7-9

cdr3_aa: CASSLSTTLTYEQYF
cdr3_nt: TGTGCCAGCAGTTTATCGACTACGCTTACCTACGAGCAGTACTTC
d_call: .
cdr3_length: 15
j_call: TRBJ2-7
clone_size: .
v_call: TRBV27

cdr3_aa: CASSLIGAGNTEAFF
cdr3_nt: TGTGCCAGCAGTTTAATCGGGGCGGGGAACACTGAAGCTTTCTTT
d_call: .
cdr3_length: 15
j_call: TRBJ1-1
clone_size: .
v_call: TRBV27

cdr3_aa: CASSTRQGQHSPGELFF
cdr3_nt: TGTGCCAGCAGCACCCGACAGGGTCAGCATTCACCCGGGGAGCTGTTTTTT
d_call: TRBD1
cdr3_length: 17
j_call: TRBJ2-2
clone_size: .
v_call: TRBV7-9

cdr3_aa: CASSVGQFGETQYF
cdr3_nt: TGTGCCAGCAGCGTGGGACAGTTTGGAGAGACCCAGTACTTC
d_call: TRBD1
cdr3_length: 14
j_call: TRBJ2-5
clone_size: .
v_call: TRBV9

cdr3_aa: CASSSLAEQQFF
cdr3_nt: TGTGCCAGCAGCTCACTAGCGGAACAGCAGTTCTTC
d_call: TRBD2
cdr3_length: 12
j_call: TRBJ2-1
clone_size: .
v_call: TRBV11-2

cdr3_aa: CASSLAQAGLAGDTDTQYF
cdr3_nt: TGTGCCAGCAGCTTAGCACAGGCTGGACTAGCGGGGGACACAGATACGCAGTATTTT
d_call: TRBD2
cdr3_length: 19
j_call: TRBJ2-3
clone_size: .
v_call: TRBV13

cdr3_aa: CASSFNGPSGANVLTF
cdr3_nt: TGTGCCAGCAGTTTTAACGGACCCTCTGGGGCCAACGTCCTGACTTTC
d_call: .
cdr3_length: 16
j_call: TRBJ2-6
clone_size: .
v_call: TRBV27

cdr3_aa: CASSHGRGSGNTIYF
cdr3_nt: TGCGCCAGCAGCCATGGGAGGGGTTCTGGAAACACCATATATTTT
d_call: .
cdr3_length: 15
j_call: TRBJ1-3
clone_size: .
v_call: TRBV4-3

cdr3_aa: CSVEDPGDTYEQYF
cdr3_nt: TGCAGCGTTGAAGATCCGGGGGATACCTACGAGCAGTACTTC
d_call: .
cdr3_length: 14
j_call: TRBJ2-7
clone_size: .
v_call: TRBV29-1

cdr3_aa: CSVEGGPLNTEAFF
cdr3_nt: TGCAGCGTTGAGGGCGGACCACTGAACACTGAAGCTTTCTTT
d_call: .
cdr3_length: 14
j_call: TRBJ1-1
clone_size: .
v_call: TRBV29-1

cdr3_aa: CASSVVGGRFPDTQYF
cdr3_nt: TGTGCCAGCAGCGTAGTTGGCGGGAGGTTTCCAGATACGCAGTATTTT
d_call: TRBD2
cdr3_length: 16
j_call: TRBJ2-3
clone_size: .
v_call: TRBV9

cdr3_aa: CATSREAGGTEAFF
cdr3_nt: TGTGCCACCAGCAGAGAGGCAGGAGGCACTGAAGCTTTCTTT
d_call: .
cdr3_length: 14
j_call: TRBJ1-1
clone_size: .
v_call: TRBV15

cdr3_aa: CASSPYSGQEIEQYF
cdr3_nt: TGCGCCAGCAGCCCCTATTCGGGACAGGAGATCGAGCAGTACTTC
d_call: TRBD1
cdr3_length: 15
j_call: TRBJ2-7
clone_size: .
v_call: TRBV5-1

cdr3_aa: CASSSGTGAYEQYF
cdr3_nt: TGTGCCAGCAGTTCCGGGACAGGGGCCTACGAGCAGTACTTC
d_call: TRBD1
cdr3_length: 14
j_call: TRBJ2-7
clone_size: .
v_call: TRBV11-3

cdr3_aa: CASSLEWGSLGEQFF
cdr3_nt: TGTGCCAGCAGCTTAGAATGGGGATCTCTAGGGGAGCAGTTCTTC
d_call: .
cdr3_length: 15
j_call: TRBJ2-1
clone_size: .
v_call: TRBV7-6

cdr3_aa: CASSLRSGANVLTF
cdr3_nt: TGCGCCAGCAGCTTGCGCTCTGGGGCCAACGTCCTGACTTTC
d_call: .
cdr3_length: 14
j_call: TRBJ2-6
clone_size: .
v_call: TRBV5-1

cdr3_aa: CASSLGSTDTQYF
cdr3_nt: TGTGCCAGCAGTTTAGGAAGCACAGATACGCAGTATTTT
d_call: .
cdr3_length: 13
j_call: TRBJ2-3
clone_size: once
v_call: TRBV27

cdr3_aa: CASSEWSGANNEQFF
cdr3_nt: TGTGCCAGCAGTGAATGGAGCGGAGCTAACAATGAGCAGTTCTTC
d_call: .
cdr3_length: 15
j_call: TRBJ2-1
clone_size: .
v_call: TRBV25-1

cdr3_aa: CASSMKGGNEQFF
cdr3_nt: TGTGCCAGCAGCATGAAGGGGGGCAATGAGCAGTTCTTC
d_call: .
cdr3_length: 13
j_call: TRBJ2-1
clone_size: .
v_call: TRBV13

cdr3_aa: CASSLDRLERAETQYF
cdr3_nt: TGTGCCAGCAGCTTAGATAGGCTAGAGAGGGCGGAGACCCAGTACTTC
d_call: .
cdr3_length: 16
j_call: TRBJ2-5
clone_size: .
v_call: TRBV11-2

cdr3_aa: CASSFEKILGGPQQFF
cdr3_nt: TGTGCCAGCAGCTTCGAGAAAATATTGGGGGGCCCCCAGCAGTTCTTC
d_call: .
cdr3_length: 16
j_call: TRBJ2-1
clone_size: .
v_call: TRBV7-8

cdr3_aa: CSAEEDTNYGYTF
cdr3_nt: TGCAGCGCCGAAGAGGACACCAACTATGGCTACACCTTC
d_call: .
cdr3_length: 13
j_call: TRBJ1-2
clone_size: .
v_call: TRBV29-1

cdr3_aa: CASSVGQGKSEQYF
cdr3_nt: TGCGCCAGCAGCGTGGGACAGGGGAAGAGTGAGCAGTACTTC
d_call: TRBD1
cdr3_length: 14
j_call: TRBJ2-7
clone_size: .
v_call: TRBV5-1

cdr3_aa: CASSQDRGRETQYF
cdr3_nt: TGTGCCAGCAGCCAGGACAGGGGGCGGGAGACCCAGTACTTC
d_call: TRBD1
cdr3_length: 14
j_call: TRBJ2-5
clone_size: few
v_call: TRBV11-2

cdr3_aa: CASSLRGPDPNEQFF
cdr3_nt: TGTGCCAGCAGCTTAAGGGGGCCTGACCCAAATGAGCAGTTCTTC
d_call: TRBD1
cdr3_length: 15
j_call: TRBJ2-1
clone_size: .
v_call: TRBV11-3

cdr3_aa: CAWTPAAYSYGYTF
cdr3_nt: TGTGCCTGGACCCCGGCAGCTTACAGCTATGGCTACACCTTC
d_call: .
cdr3_length: 14
j_call: TRBJ1-2
clone_size: .
v_call: TRBV30